This is a list of T cell receptor beta chains from one sample in a study of cytomegalovirus exposure and HLA in healthy donors. Sequencing used immunoSEQ multiplex PCR; TCRdb keeps in-frame clones, though not all of them. This repertoire shows roughly 80,000 clones, under 80% found once; its top ten account for 9.5% to 13%. The sequencing input was PBMCs. These receptors were obtained from a male donor in good health and CMV-seropositive. Both conserved end residues are part of each CDR3.

v_call	j_call	cdr3_aa
TRBV5-4	TRBJ2-3	CASSSLAGGTTDTQYF
TRBV5-6	TRBJ2-7	CASSGGQSSYEQYF
TRBV28	TRBJ2-7	CASSVPQGHYEQYF
TRBV19	TRBJ1-5	CASSSQGKQPQHF
TRBV25-1	TRBJ2-1	CASGRTSGSYEQFF
TRBV18	TRBJ2-7	CASGSTYEQYF
TRBV5-1	TRBJ2-5	CASSLAGVLQETQYF
TRBV7-9	TRBJ1-4	CASSHTGTATNEKLFF
TRBV30	TRBJ1-2	CAWSADRWGGTF
TRBV28	TRBJ1-2	CASSPGRQGVYGYTF
TRBV28	TRBJ2-6	CASSFGQGFAGANVLTF
TRBV18	TRBJ1-2	CASSPRRDRGNYTF
TRBV5-4	TRBJ2-1	CASSKAGGNNEQFF
TRBV6-1	TRBJ2-7	CASSEDRGHYEQYF
TRBV29-1	TRBJ2-7	CSTLAGGNPGYEQYF
TRBV18	TRBJ2-1	CASSPQLLAKNNEQFF
TRBV11-2	TRBJ2-5	CASSIPGLAGAQETQYF